This note documents a single T cell receptor (beta chain) sequence. Its matching antigen is unknown. Trimming pared 3 bases from V and 2 bases from J, leaving 22 bases between. CDR1 is MDHEN and CDR2 is SYDVKM in the germline V gene. This CDR3 contains 19 residues. The data were taken from a study of molecular identifiers for immune sequencing clone quantification. Methods described previously, with TCR primers listed, were used for bulk TCR libraries. TCRdb used MiXCR to reprocess the PCR reads, holding one entry per CDR3 protein. Of roughly 50,000 distinct CDR3 sequences in the sample, about a third are singletons; the top ten hold about 3.8%. General study results and limits: Whereas naive cells kept under 1% of molecules in clones above 20 RNA copies, such clones held over 99% in effectors.

The chain recombines TRBV28 with TRBJ2-2; D may be TRBD1 or TRBD2 (5 bases each). The sequence derives from a human donor in good health. Some libraries in this study had Jurkat cell RNA spiked in. Sequencing input: naive CD8+ T cells from blood, with Jurkat cell RNA spiked in. The subset here: FACS-sorted CD8+CD4-CCR7+CD45RA+ naive T cells. The CDR3 here is CASSLEGPPGLPNTGELFF. Here the CDR3 DNA reads TGTGCCAGCAGTTTGGAAGGACCGCCGGGGCTACCCAACACCGGGGAGCTGTTTTTT.